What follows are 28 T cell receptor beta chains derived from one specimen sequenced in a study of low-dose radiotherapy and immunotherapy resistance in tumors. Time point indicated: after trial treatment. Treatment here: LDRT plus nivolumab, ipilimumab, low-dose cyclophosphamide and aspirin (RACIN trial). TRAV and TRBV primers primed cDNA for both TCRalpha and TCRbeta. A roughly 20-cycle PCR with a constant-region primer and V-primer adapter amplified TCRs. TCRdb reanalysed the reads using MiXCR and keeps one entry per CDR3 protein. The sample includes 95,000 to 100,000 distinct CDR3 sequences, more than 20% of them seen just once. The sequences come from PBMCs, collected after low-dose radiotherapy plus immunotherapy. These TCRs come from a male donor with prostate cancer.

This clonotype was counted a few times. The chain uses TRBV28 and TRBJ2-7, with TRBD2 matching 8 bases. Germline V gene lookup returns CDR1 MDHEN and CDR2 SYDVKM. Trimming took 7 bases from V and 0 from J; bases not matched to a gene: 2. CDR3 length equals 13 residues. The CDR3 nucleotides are TGTGCCAGCACGGGGGGGGGCTCCTACGAGCAGTACTTC. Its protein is CASTGGGSYEQYF.

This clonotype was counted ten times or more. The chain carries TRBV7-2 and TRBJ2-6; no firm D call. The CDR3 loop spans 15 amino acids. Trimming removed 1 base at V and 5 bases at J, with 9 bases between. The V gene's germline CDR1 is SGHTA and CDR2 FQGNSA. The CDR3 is CASSLGQNRANVLTF. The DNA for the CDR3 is TGTGCCAGCAGCTTAGGCCAAAACCGGGCCAACGTCCTGACTTTC.

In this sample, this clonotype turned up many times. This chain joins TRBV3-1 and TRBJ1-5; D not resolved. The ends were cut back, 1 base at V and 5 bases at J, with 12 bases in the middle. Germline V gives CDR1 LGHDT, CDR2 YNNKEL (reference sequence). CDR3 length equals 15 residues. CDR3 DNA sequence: TGTGCCAGCAGCCAAGCGGCCTCCGGAGATCAGCCCCAGCATTTT. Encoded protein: CASSQAASGDQPQHF. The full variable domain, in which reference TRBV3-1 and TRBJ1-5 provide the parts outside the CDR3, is DTAVSQTPKYLVTQMGNDKSIKCEQNLGHDTMYWYKQDSKKFLKIMFSYNNKELIINETVPNRFSPKSPDKAHLNLHINSLELGDSAVYFCASSQAASGDQPQHFGDGTRLSIL.

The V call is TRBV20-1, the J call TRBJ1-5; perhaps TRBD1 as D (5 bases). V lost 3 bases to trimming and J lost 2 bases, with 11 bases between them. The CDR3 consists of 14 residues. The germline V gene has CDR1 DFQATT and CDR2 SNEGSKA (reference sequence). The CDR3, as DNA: TGCAGTGCTAGTATCGGGGGTGGCAATCAGCCCCAGCATTTT. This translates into CSASIGGGNQPQHF.

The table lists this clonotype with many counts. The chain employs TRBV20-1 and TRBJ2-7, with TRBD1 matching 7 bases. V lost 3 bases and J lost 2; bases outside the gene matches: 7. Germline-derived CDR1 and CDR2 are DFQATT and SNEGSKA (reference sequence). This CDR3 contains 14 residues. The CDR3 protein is CSASPGTDPYEQYF. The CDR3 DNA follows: TGCAGTGCTAGCCCCGGGACAGACCCCTACGAGCAGTACTTC.

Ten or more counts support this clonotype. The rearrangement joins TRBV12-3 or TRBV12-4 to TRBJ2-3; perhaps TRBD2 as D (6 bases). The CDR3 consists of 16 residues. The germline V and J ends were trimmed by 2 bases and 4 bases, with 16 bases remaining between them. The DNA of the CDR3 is TGTGCCAGCAGTTTATCCTTCGGGGGTGGTTCAGATACGCAGTATTTT. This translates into CASSLSFGGGSDTQYF.

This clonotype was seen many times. The CDR3 DNA sequence: TGTGCCAGCAGCTTGGAACAGGGCTTACTAAAGGGGACCCAGTACTTC. Translating it yields CASSLEQGLLKGTQYF. The V call is TRBV5-5, the J call TRBJ2-5, with D perhaps TRBD1 (6 bases). The ends were cut back, 0 bases at V and 7 bases at J, with 19 bases in the middle. This CDR3 comprises 16 residues. The germline V gene has CDR1 SGHKS and CDR2 YYEKEE (reference sequence).

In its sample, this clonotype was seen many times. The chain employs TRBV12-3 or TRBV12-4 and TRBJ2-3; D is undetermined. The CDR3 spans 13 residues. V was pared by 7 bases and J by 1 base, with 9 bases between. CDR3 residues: CASNLVGTDTQYF. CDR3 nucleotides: TGTGCCAGCAACCTGGTCGGCACAGATACGCAGTATTTT.

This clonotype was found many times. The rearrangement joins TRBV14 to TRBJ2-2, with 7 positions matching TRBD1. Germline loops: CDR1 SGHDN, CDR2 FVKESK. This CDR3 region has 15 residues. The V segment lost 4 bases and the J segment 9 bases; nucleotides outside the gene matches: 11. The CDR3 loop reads CASSPRQGPRRELFF. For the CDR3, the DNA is TGTGCCAGCAGCCCGAGACAGGGACCCCGCCGGGAGCTGTTTTTT.

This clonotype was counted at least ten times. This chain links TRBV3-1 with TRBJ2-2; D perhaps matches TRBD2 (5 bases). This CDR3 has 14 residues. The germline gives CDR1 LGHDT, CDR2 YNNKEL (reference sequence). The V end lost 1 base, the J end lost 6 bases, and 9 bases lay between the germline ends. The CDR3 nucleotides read TGTGCCAGCAGCCAAGGAGGGCGGCCCGGGGAGCTGTTTTTT. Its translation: CASSQGGRPGELFF. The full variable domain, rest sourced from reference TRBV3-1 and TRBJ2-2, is DTAVSQTPKYLVTQMGNDKSIKCEQNLGHDTMYWYKQDSKKFLKIMFSYNNKELIINETVPNRFSPKSPDKAHLNLHINSLELGDSAVYFCASSQGGRPGELFFGEGSRLTVL.

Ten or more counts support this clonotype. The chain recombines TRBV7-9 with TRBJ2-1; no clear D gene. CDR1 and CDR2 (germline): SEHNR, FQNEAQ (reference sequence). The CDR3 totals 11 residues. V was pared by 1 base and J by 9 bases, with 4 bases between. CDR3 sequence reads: CASSLVGEQFF. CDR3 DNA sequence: TGTGCCAGCAGCTTAGTTGGTGAGCAGTTCTTC.

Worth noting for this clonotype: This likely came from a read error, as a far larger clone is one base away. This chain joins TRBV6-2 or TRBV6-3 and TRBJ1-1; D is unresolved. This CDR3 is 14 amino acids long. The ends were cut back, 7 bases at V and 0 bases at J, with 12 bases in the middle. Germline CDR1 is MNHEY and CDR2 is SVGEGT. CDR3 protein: CASMSWTVNTEAFF. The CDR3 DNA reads TGTGCCAGCATGAGTTGGACGGTGAACACTGAAGCTTTCTTT.

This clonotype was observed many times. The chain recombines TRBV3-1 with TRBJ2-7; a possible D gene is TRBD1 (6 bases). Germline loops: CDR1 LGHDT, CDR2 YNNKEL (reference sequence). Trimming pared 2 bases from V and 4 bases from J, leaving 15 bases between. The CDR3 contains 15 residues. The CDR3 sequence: CASSQPGTQMYEQYF. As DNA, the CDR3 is TGTGCCAGCAGCCAACCCGGGACACAAATGTACGAGCAGTACTTC.

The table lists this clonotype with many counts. Here the CDR3 DNA reads TGTGCCAGCTCTCCCCGGCTAGCGGGGGACGAGGAGCAGTACTTC. Amino acid sequence: CASSPRLAGDEEQYF. This sequence joins TRBV18 and TRBJ2-7, with TRBD2 matching 10 bases. Germline values: CDR1 KGHSH, CDR2 LQKENI. The length of the CDR3 is 15 residues. Trimming cost V 6 bases and J 7 bases; bases outside gene matches: 12.

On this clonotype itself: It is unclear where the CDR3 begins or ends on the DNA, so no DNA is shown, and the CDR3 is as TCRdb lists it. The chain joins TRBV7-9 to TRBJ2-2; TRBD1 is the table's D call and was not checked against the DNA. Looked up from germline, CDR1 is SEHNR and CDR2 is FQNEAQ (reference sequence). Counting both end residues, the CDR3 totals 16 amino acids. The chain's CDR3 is CASSLGLAGPPGSCFF.

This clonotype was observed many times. DNA of the CDR3: TGTGCCAGCAGCCCTACTAGCGCCGGATACGAGCAGTACTTC. Its protein product is CASSPTSAGYEQYF. The chain links TRBV13 to TRBJ2-7; 7 nucleotides match TRBD2. With V trimmed by 5 bases and J by 4 bases, 8 bases remained unmatched. The CDR3 sequence is 14 residues long. From germline, CDR1 is PRHDT and CDR2 FYEKMQ (reference sequence).

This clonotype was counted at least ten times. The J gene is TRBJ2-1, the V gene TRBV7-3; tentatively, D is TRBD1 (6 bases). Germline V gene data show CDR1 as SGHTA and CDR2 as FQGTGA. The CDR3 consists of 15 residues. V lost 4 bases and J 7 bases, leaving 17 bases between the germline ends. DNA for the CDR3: TGTGCCAGCAGCTCCGGCAGGGGCAACCGAAATGAGCAGTTCTTC. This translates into CASSSGRGNRNEQFF.

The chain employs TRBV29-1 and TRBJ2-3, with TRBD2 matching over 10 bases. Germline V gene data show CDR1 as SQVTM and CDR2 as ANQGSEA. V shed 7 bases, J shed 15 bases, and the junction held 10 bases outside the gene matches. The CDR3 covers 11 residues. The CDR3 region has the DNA TGCAGCGGGGAAGGTCTAGCGGGGGAATATTTT. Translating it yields CSGEGLAGEYF.

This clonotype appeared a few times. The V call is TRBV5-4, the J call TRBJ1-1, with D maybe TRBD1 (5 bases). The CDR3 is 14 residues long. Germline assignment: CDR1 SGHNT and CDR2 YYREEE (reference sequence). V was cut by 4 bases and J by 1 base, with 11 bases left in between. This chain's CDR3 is CASSPRVANTEAFF. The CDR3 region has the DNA TGTGCCAGCAGCCCCAGGGTTGCGAACACTGAAGCTTTCTTT.

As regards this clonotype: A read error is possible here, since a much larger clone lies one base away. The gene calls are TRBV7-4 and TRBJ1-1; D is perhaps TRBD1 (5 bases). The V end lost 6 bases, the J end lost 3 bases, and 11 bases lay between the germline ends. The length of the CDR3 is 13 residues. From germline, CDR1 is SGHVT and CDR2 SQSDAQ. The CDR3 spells CASRGVGDTEAFF. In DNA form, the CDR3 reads TGTGCCAGCAGGGGCGTGGGGGACACTGAAGCTTTCTTT.

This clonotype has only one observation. CDR3 nucleotide sequence: TGTGCCAGCAGTTCTCTAGCGGTGAGCTCCTACGAGCAGTACTTC. It encodes CASSSLAVSSYEQYF. The chain joins TRBV7-6 to TRBJ2-7; the match to TRBD2 covers 7 bases. The CDR3 length is 15 residues. The V and J ends lost 6 bases and 0 bases, in that order; junction bases with no gene match: 8. CDR1 is SGHVS, CDR2 FNYEAQ, per germline.

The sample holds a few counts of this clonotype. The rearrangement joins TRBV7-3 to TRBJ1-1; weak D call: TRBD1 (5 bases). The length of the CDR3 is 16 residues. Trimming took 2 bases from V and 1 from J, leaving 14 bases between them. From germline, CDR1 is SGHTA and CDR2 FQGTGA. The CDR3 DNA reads TGTGCCAGCAGCTTAGGCCCCTCTGGGGGGAACACTGAAGCTTTCTTT. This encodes CASSLGPSGGNTEAFF.

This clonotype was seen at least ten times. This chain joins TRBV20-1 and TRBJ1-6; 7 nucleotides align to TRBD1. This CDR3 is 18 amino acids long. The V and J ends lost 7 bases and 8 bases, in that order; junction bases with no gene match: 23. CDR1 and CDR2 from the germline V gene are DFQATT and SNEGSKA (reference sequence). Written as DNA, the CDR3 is TGCAGTGTCCTTTCCCCCGGATCCGTGCGAGGGGGCCATTCACCCCTCCACTTT. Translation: CSVLSPGSVRGGHSPLHF.

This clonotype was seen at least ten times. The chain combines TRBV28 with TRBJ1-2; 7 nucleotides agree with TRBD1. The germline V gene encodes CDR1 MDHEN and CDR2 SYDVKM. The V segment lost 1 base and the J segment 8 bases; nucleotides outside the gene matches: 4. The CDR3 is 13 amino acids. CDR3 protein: CASSLSRGSGYTF. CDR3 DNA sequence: TGTGCCAGCAGTTTATCCAGGGGGTCCGGCTACACCTTC.

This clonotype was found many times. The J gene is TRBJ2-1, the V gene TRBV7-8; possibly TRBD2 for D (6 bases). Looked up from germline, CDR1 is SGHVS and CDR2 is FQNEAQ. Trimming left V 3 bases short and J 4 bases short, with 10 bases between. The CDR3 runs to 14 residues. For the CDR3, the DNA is TGTGCCAGCAGCTTTTTTGCGGGGTACAATGAGCAGTTCTTC. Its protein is CASSFFAGYNEQFF.

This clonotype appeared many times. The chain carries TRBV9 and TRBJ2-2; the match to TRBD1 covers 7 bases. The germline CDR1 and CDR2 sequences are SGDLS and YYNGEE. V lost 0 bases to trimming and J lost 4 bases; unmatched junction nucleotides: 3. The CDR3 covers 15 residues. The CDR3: CASSVEGARTGELFF. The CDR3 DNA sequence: TGTGCCAGCAGCGTAGAGGGGGCGCGCACCGGGGAGCTGTTTTTT.

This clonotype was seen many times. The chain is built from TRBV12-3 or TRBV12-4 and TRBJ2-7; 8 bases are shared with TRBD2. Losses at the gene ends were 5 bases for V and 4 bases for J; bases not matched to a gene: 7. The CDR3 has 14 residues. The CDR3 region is CASSLNGGGYEQYF. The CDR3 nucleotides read TGTGCCAGCAGTCTGAACGGGGGGGGGTACGAGCAGTACTTC.

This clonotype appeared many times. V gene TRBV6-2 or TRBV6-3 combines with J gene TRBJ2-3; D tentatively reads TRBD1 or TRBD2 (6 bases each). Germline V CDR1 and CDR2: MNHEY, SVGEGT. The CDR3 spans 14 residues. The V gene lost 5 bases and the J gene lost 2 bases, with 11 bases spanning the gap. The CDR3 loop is CASSEPGATDTQYF. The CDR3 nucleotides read TGTGCCAGCAGTGAACCGGGGGCCACAGATACGCAGTATTTT.